The source of this T cell receptor beta chain is a study of metastatic and nonmetastatic thyroid tumors. Overall study results and limits: TCR beta diversity was reportedly significantly higher in malignant thyroid tumors than benign nodules, in blood and tumor.

Deletions cut 0 bases from V and 6 bases from J, with 15 bases between. This CDR3 has 15 residues. Germline CDR1 MNHNY, CDR2 SVGAGI (reference sequence). No patient received treatment before thyroid surgery. Using MiXCR, TCRdb re-called clones from the PCR reads. In the table there are tens of thousands of clones, around 20% of which are singletons. This clone was detected a few times. Its cognate antigen is unknown. The source material was blood. The clonotype was recovered from a male donor with papillary thyroid cancer or a benign thyroid nodule (not recorded which). Some clones in this sample may be carry-over from other donors' samples. The gene calls are TRBV6-6 and TRBJ2-7; D possibly corresponds to TRBD1 (6 bases). CDR3: CASSYSDRLQGEQYF. The CDR3 DNA sequence: TGTGCCAGCAGTTACTCTGACAGGCTTCAAGGCGAGCAGTACTTC.